This T cell receptor (beta chain) was observed in a study of shared clonotypes between healthy human individuals. The V end was cut by 5 bases, the J end by 0 bases, with 7 bases between. The CDR3 runs 14 residues. Per germline, CDR1 SGHTA and CDR2 FQGTGA. Libraries were prepared by immunoSEQ multiplex PCR; TCRdb keeps only in-frame clonotypes and omits some of them. The table includes about 1.5 million clones, 98% detected once. The receptor comes from a man under 40 in good health. Input material: naive CD4+ T cells sorted from blood. Subset defined: CD45RA+ positively selected. This sequence joins TRBV7-3 and TRBJ1-4; D perhaps matches TRBD1 (5 bases). The CDR3 region has the DNA TGTGCCAGCAGCAGGGGCGCAACTAATGAAAAACTGTTTTTT. Translation gives CASSRGATNEKLFF.